This T cell receptor (beta chain) was sequenced for a study of T cells in Graves' hyperthyroidism and ophthalmopathy. The study's findings and limits: A model of 13 V-J features distinguished ophthalmopathy from stable hyperthyroidism. Most thyroid-expanded clonotypes above 0.001 were also found in blood. The model made its ophthalmopathy prediction, and onset followed a median approximately 7 months later.

In regard to this clonotype: What it binds is not known.

Researchers took RNA transcripts and amplified the TCR beta CDR3 regions from them. HTBI primers were employed in a first-round RT-PCR of the TCR CDR3. TCRdb reprocessed the multiplex PCR reads via MiXCR and lists one record per CDR3 protein. Here the sample spans 350,000 to 400,000 distinct CDR3 sequences, more than 13% being singletons. CDR3 length equals 15 residues. The germline gives CDR1 SGHVS, CDR2 FQNEAQ. The V end was cut by 2 bases, the J end by 3 bases, with 11 bases between. The chain is built from TRBV7-8 and TRBJ2-1; D may be TRBD1 (6 bases). The sequence was collected from a woman in her twenties or thirties with Graves' hyperthyroidism. Material for sequencing was blood. The CDR3 sequence: CASSLTLDSYNEQFF. The DNA of the CDR3 is TGTGCCAGCAGCTTAACCCTGGACAGCTACAATGAGCAGTTCTTC.